Listed below are T cell receptor beta chains from one sample, sequenced in a study of cytomegalovirus exposure and HLA in healthy donors. Measured with immunoSEQ multiplex PCR; TCRdb has only the in-frame clones, and not every one. Here the sample table reports 120,000 to 150,000 clones. Specimen: PBMCs. Receptors were obtained from a man aged 35-49 years in good health and CMV-seronegative. The CDR3 runs from the conserved cysteine through the conserved F or W. D genes are given only for firm matches.

v_gene,j_gene,d_gene,CDR3nt,CDR3aa
TRBV9,TRBJ2-1,TRBD1,TGTGCCAGTGCACAGGGGCCGCGCTCCTACAATGAGCAGTTCTTC,CASAQGPRSYNEQFF
TRBV6-5,TRBJ1-2,NA,TGTGCCAGCAGTTACTGGGGGTCAGGGGTTGGCTACACCTTC,CASSYWGSGVGYTF
TRBV2,TRBJ2-7,TRBD1,TGTGCCAGCTCAAGGGGGACAGGGCCCTACGAGCAGTACTTC,CASSRGTGPYEQYF
TRBV4-1,TRBJ1-4,NA,TGCGCCAGCAGTCCCCCACGGTACGGGTTCGCAACTAATGAAAAACTGTTTTTT,CASSPPRYGFATNEKLFF
TRBV4-3,TRBJ2-5,NA,TGCGCCAGCAGCCAAGACAGGGGAGAGACCCAGTACTTC,CASSQDRGETQYF
TRBV19,TRBJ1-1,TRBD1,TGTGCCAGTAGTCCTTGGGAAGGGGGCCTCACTGAAGCTTTCTTT,CASSPWEGGLTEAFF
TRBV7-9,TRBJ1-4,NA,TGTGCCAGCAGCTTTTATGCAGGGGATAGTGAAAAACTGTTTTTT,CASSFYAGDSEKLFF
TRBV6-4,TRBJ2-5,TRBD2,TGTGCCAGCAGTGTTGCGGGGGGTGCAGAGACCCAGTACTTC,CASSVAGGAETQYF
TRBV5-6,TRBJ1-1,TRBD1,TGTGCCAGCAGCTTGGATAGGGGCAGGGGGCACACTGAAGCTTTCTTT,CASSLDRGRGHTEAFF
TRBV11-1,TRBJ1-2,NA,TGTGCCAGCAGCTTGTCGACAGGAGCTAACTATGGCTACACCTTC,CASSLSTGANYGYTF
TRBV6-4,TRBJ2-1,TRBD2,TGTGCCAGCAGTGACTCTAGCGGGGGGGCCAATGAGCAGTTCTTC,CASSDSSGGANEQFF
TRBV11-3,TRBJ1-5,NA,TGTGCCAGCAGCGCGGTCCGTTCGTCTAGGGACAACCAGCCCCAGCATTTT,CASSAVRSSRDNQPQHF
TRBV29-1,TRBJ2-5,NA,TGCAGCGTTGGCCGAACCTCGAGGGAGACCCAGTACTTC,CSVGRTSRETQYF
TRBV2,TRBJ2-1,NA,TGTGCCAGCAAAAAGGAGACAGGGAGGAACAATGAGCAGTTCTTC,CASKKETGRNNEQFF
TRBV12-5,TRBJ2-1,NA,TGTGCTAGTGGTTTGAGCCTACCGAACTACAATGAGCAGTTCTTC,CASGLSLPNYNEQFF
TRBV15,TRBJ2-3,TRBD2,TGTGCCACCGGGGCTAGCGGGGGGAAGGCAGATACGCAGTATTTT,CATGASGGKADTQYF
TRBV2,TRBJ1-2,NA,TGTGCCAGCAGTCGCGACATCTCTAACTATGGCTACACCTTC,CASSRDISNYGYTF
TRBV5-1,TRBJ2-1,TRBD1,TGCGCCAGCAGCTTGACAGGGGAGGAGCAGTTCTTC,CASSLTGEEQFF
TRBV6-1,TRBJ2-5,NA,TGTGCCAGCAGTGATGGCAGGGGGACAATACGGGGGGAGACCCAGTACTTC,CASSDGRGTIRGETQYF
TRBV1,TRBJ1-3,NA,TGCACCAGCAGCCGATTTCAGGGCTCTGGAAACACCATATATTTT,CTSSRFQGSGNTIYF
TRBV11-2,TRBJ1-2,NA,TGTGCCAGCAGCCCAGGTGGGAAGGGGAACTATGGCTACACCTTC,CASSPGGKGNYGYTF
TRBV7-3,TRBJ2-3,TRBD2,TGTGCCAGCAGCTGGGGACTAGCGGGGGGGAATACGCAGTATTTT,CASSWGLAGGNTQYF
TRBV5-4,TRBJ2-2,TRBD2,TGTGCCAGCAGCTTGGGACTAGCGGGGGGCTTAGGGGAGCTGTTTTTT,CASSLGLAGGLGELFF
TRBV7-2,TRBJ1-2,NA,TGTGCCAGCAGCTTAGCGGGGGCTTATGGCTACACCTTC,CASSLAGAYGYTF
TRBV11-3,TRBJ2-3,NA,TGTGCCAGCAGCTTAGGGCAGGGAACAGATACGCAGTATTTT,CASSLGQGTDTQYF
TRBV4-3,TRBJ2-1,NA,TGCGCCAGCAGCCAAGATTTCGCAGGGGCTACCTACAATGAGCAGTTCTTC,CASSQDFAGATYNEQFF
TRBV19,TRBJ2-1,NA,TGTGCCAGTAGTATGAAAGGGGATGAGCAGTTCTTC,CASSMKGDEQFF
TRBV7-3,TRBJ2-7,TRBD1,TGTGCCAGCTCGTCCGGGACAGGTGGCTACGAGCAGTACTTC,CASSSGTGGYEQYF